This TCR beta chain was captured by sequencing in a study of blood T cell repertoires in COVID-19 (dated by TCRdb to the early 2020s). At the level of the whole study: Samples from collaborators originated in the United States, Italy and Spain and spanned both the acute and convalescent phases of COVID-19. A de-identified subject ID, COVID-19 status, age in years and sex were almost always included in the sample metadata. The repertoires were released in a freely available public database intended as a resource for research on the immune response to SARS-CoV-2. Subjects who had been exposed to COVID-19, were actively infected with it, or had recovered from it provided the deeply sampled blood TCRbeta repertoires that made up the dataset. Where available, HLA class I and class II types were obtained from metadata supplied by the sample provider rather than from assay-based typing. The material from the prospective study consisted of cDNA or gDNA derived from T cells, B-cell-depleted T cells, or PBMCs. Samples were obtained from the ongoing ImmuneRACE study (first 160 participants) and from about 1,300 subjects provided by 6 global collaborators.

A second Seattle source provided samples from volunteer blood donors who had recovered from COVID-19. Each collaborating institution followed its own protocols to collect whole blood in K2EDTA tubes. For TCRbeta analysis, collaborators shipped samples as frozen whole blood, isolated PBMCs, or DNA extracted from either of those sample types. V and J are truncated by 0 bases and 2 bases respectively, leaving an intervening sequence of 11 bases. From a lookup of the germline V gene, CDR1 and CDR2 are SGHRS and YFSETQ. The CDR3 runs 15 amino acids, cysteine and phenylalanine included. Of the read, only the CDR3 DNA is kept; its 45 bases are in frame from base 1. The investigation overall reported the following: The amount of clinical and demographic metadata varied by source and participant and was provided uncurated.

TCRbeta CDR3 regions were amplified from genomic DNA by means of the immunoSEQ Assay, a bias-controlled multiplex PCR. The authors' pipeline ran thus. Within the assay, amplification of reference gene primers was used to estimate how many nucleated cells each sample contained. To quantify the absolute abundance of each unique TCRbeta CDR3 rearrangement, sequence reads were collapsed and filtered. Productive Simpson clonality was computed per sample as the square root of Simpson's diversity index over productive rearrangements. TCRdb limited this immuneACCESS table to in-frame rearrangements with V and J called. A share of clones is missing; checked studies link under half to unresolved V genes, and the rest is unexplained. The V and J calls and clone size come from that table; D and trimming were worked out from the DNA. The sample profile shows under 300,000 clones; about 83% of them were found once. Approximately 1.8% of the sample is held by the ten biggest clonotypes.

Comments on this clone: It lacks a known antigen. No base quality values were provided; no much bigger clone lies one nucleotide off.

Sequences were obtained from peripheral blood. The sequence was collected from a man in his thirties or forties who had recovered from COVID-19. Recombination linked TRBV5-1 to TRBJ1-2; a tentative D match to TRBD1 spans 6 bases. The nucleotide sequence reads TGCGCCAGCAGCTTGGGGCAGGGGCAGAACTATGGCTACACCTTC. It translates as CASSLGQGQNYGYTF.